This T cell receptor (beta chain) was identified during a study of PD-L1 blockade in urothelial cancer. On the study more broadly: Study patients had been treated with 0 to 3 previous chemotherapy regimens. After treatment start, blood was analyzed at 3 weeks (second dose) and at 6 weeks. The median number of T cells present in blood samples was roughly 130,000.

The time point was: pretreatment peripheral blood. Each patient supplied 1 to 8 pretreatment and on-treatment samples. Per germline, CDR1 LGHNT and CDR2 FRNRAP. The ends were cut back, 6 bases at V and 2 bases at J, with 12 bases in the middle. The CDR3 is 14 amino acids. Some clones are missing from TCRdb's copy, which holds only in-frame ones; the method was immunoSEQ multiplex PCR. The table lists around 71,000 clones, approximately 86% of them singletons. This sequence was found in a middle-aged man with urothelial cancer. V gene TRBV12-5 combines with J gene TRBJ2-3; a possible D gene is TRBD2 (5 bases). Source: PBMCs, taken around atezolizumab (anti-PD-L1) treatment. In DNA form, the CDR3 reads TGTGCTAGTGGCCTGCCCGGGGACACAGATACGCAGTATTTT. Its translation: CASGLPGDTDTQYF. The complete variable domain, with remaining parts taken from reference TRBV12-5 and TRBJ2-3, reads DARVTQTPRHKVTEMGQEVTMRCQPILGHNTVFWYRQTMMQGLELLAYFRNRAPLDDSGMPKDRFSAEMPDATLATLKIQPSEPRDSAVYFCASGLPGDTDTQYFGPGTRLTVL.